One sample yielded the 17 T cell receptor beta chains listed below, sequenced in a study of T cells in Graves' hyperthyroidism and ophthalmopathy (dated by TCRdb to the late 2010s). Receptor libraries were prepared by multiplex PCR. The reads were generated on an Illumina HiSeq 2000. The TCR beta CDR3 regions were amplified from RNA transcripts. For the first round of RT-PCR on the TCR CDR3, the HTBI primer set was used together with the Qiagen OneStep RT-PCR kit. Using fastp at Q25 and MiXCR, TCRdb reprocessed the public reads and kept productive beta chains. Duplicate CDR3 protein sequences are folded into a single record with the most common DNA and genes. This sample is represented by fewer than 500,000 distinct CDR3 sequences; about 15% of them were singletons. Roughly a fifth of the sample belongs to the ten largest clones. Sequencing used blood. The receptor set was obtained from a young woman with Graves' ophthalmopathy.

The sample holds many counts of this clonotype. The V gene is TRBV24-1, the J gene TRBJ2-1, with 7 nucleotides matching TRBD1. The CDR3 totals 18 residues. CDR1 is KGHDR and CDR2 is SFDVKD in the germline V gene. The V gene end was trimmed by 3 bases and the J gene end by 7 bases; junction bases not matched to a gene: 17. CDR3 residues: CATSDGVNHGTAENEQFF. As DNA, the CDR3 is TGTGCCACCAGTGATGGGGTGAATCACGGGACAGCGGAGAATGAGCAGTTCTTC.

This clonotype was recorded many times. This chain uses TRBV11-3 with TRBJ2-1; D may match TRBD1 or TRBD2 (5 bases each). V shed 6 bases and J shed 6 bases, with 15 bases lying between them. Germline V CDR1 and CDR2: SGHNT, YENEEA. CDR3 size: 14 residues. CDR3 sequence (DNA): TGTGCCAGCAGTCCAACCGGGACGCTCAATGAGCAGTTCTTC. This codes for CASSPTGTLNEQFF.

As regards this clonotype: A much bigger clone sits one base away, suggesting this may be a read error. The rearrangement joins TRBV20-1 to TRBJ1-1; D ambiguous. From germline, CDR1 is DFQATT and CDR2 SNEGSKA (reference sequence). The CDR3 totals 12 residues. V lost 5 bases and J 4 bases, leaving 11 bases between the germline ends. CDR3 nucleotides: TGCAGTGCTCCGAGGGTCAGCACTGAAGCTTTCTTT. This encodes CSAPRVSTEAFF.

This clonotype was counted ten times or more. The chain carries TRBV28 and TRBJ1-4; D gene unclear. The length of the CDR3 is 13 residues. CDR1 is MDHEN and CDR2 is SYDVKM in the germline V gene. Between the trimmed V and J ends, which lost 2 bases and 6 bases, there was a span of 7 bases. The CDR3 nucleotides read TGTGCCAGCAGTTTAAACGAAGATGAAAAACTGTTTTTT. Translated, it gives CASSLNEDEKLFF.

The rearrangement links TRBV7-9 to TRBJ2-7, with D tentatively TRBD2 (5 bases). The CDR3 length is 14 residues. V lost 4 bases to trimming and J lost 3 bases, with 13 bases between them. Germline assignment: CDR1 SEHNR and CDR2 FQNEAQ (reference sequence). The DNA of the CDR3 is TGTGCCAGCAGCTCCGGACGGGATGGCTACGAGCAGTACTTC. Its protein is CASSSGRDGYEQYF.

The chain joins TRBV28 to TRBJ1-6; D gene uncertain. The V gene's germline CDR1 is MDHEN and CDR2 SYDVKM. V lost 7 bases to trimming and J lost 8 bases, with 15 bases between them. The CDR3 has 14 residues. The CDR3 protein is CASNRWSEDSPLHF. The DNA of the CDR3 is TGTGCCAGCAATAGGTGGTCAGAGGATTCACCCCTCCACTTT. The whole variable domain, remainder taken from reference TRBV28 and TRBJ1-6, is DVKVTQSSRYLVKRTGEKVFLECVQDMDHENMFWYRQDPGLGLRLIYFSYDVKMKEKGDIPEGYSVSREKKERFSLILESASTNQTSMYLCASNRWSEDSPLHFGNGTRLTVT.

The sample holds many counts of this clonotype. This chain uses TRBV18 with TRBJ1-1, with no clear D. The CDR3 has 13 amino acids. V dropped 2 bases and J dropped 5 bases, with 9 bases sitting between them. Germline assignment: CDR1 KGHSH and CDR2 LQKENI. CDR3 nucleotides: TGTGCCAGCTCACCAGTAGCCGGAACTGAAGCTTTCTTT. Amino acids: CASSPVAGTEAFF.

Ten or more counts support this clonotype. The chain is built from TRBV7-2 and TRBJ1-5; D call uncertain. This CDR3 has 13 amino acids. V was pared by 6 bases and J by 3 bases, with 9 bases between. The V gene's germline CDR1 is SGHTA and CDR2 FQGNSA. CDR3 coding DNA: TGTGCCAGCAGTGAAGTTATCAATCAGCCCCAGCATTTT. Its translation is CASSEVINQPQHF.

This clonotype appeared many times. The chain recombines TRBV24-1 with TRBJ2-5; tentatively, D is TRBD2 (6 bases). The germline CDR1 and CDR2 sequences are KGHDR and SFDVKD. V lost 3 bases and J lost 2, with 9 bases in between. CDR3 size: 14 residues. DNA for the CDR3: TGTGCCACCAGTGATGGAGGGGCTCAAGAGACCCAGTACTTC. Amino acids: CATSDGGAQETQYF.

The sample holds many counts of this clonotype. The rearrangement joins TRBV20-1 to TRBJ2-3; D uncertain. The CDR3 covers 13 residues. The V end was cut by 1 base, the J end by 5 bases, with 10 bases between. CDR1 and CDR2 from the germline V gene are DFQATT and SNEGSKA (reference sequence). This CDR3 reads CSARAPPGDTQYF. CDR3 nucleotides: TGCAGTGCTAGAGCCCCCCCCGGAGATACGCAGTATTTT.

This clonotype was counted at least ten times. The chain is built from TRBV20-1 and TRBJ2-5; 12 nucleotides line up with TRBD2. Germline CDR1 is DFQATT and CDR2 is SNEGSKA (reference sequence). After removal of 4 bases from V and 4 bases from J, the junction contained 10 bases not matched to a gene. CDR3 length: 16 amino acids. CDR3 DNA sequence: TGCAGTGCTACACTAGCGGGGGGCAACGGGGGAGAGACCCAGTACTTC. It codes for CSATLAGGNGGETQYF.

This clonotype was found many times. CDR3 sequence (DNA): TGCGCCAGCAGCACTCCACAGGGGGTTAAGAACGAGCAGTACTTC. It encodes CASSTPQGVKNEQYF. The gene calls are TRBV4-1 and TRBJ2-7; 8 nucleotides agree with TRBD1. CDR1 and CDR2 (germline): MGHRA, YSYEKL. CDR3 length equals 15 residues. The V segment lost 5 bases and the J segment 5 bases; nucleotides outside the gene matches: 11.

This clonotype was counted ten times or more. The chain joins TRBV6-1 to TRBJ1-1; D not resolved. The V gene's germline CDR1 is MNHNS and CDR2 SASEGT. The CDR3 is made up of 17 amino acids. V was trimmed by 5 bases and J by 0 bases, leaving 19 bases between them. The CDR3 DNA is TGTGCCAGCAGTTTAATCCGCCGGGAGAGCTTGAACACTGAAGCTTTCTTT. It yields the protein CASSLIRRESLNTEAFF.

A note on this clonotype: No conserved phenylalanine or tryptophan ends this CDR3, so it is likely a read error. The chain employs TRBV24-1 and TRBJ1-2; the D gene is possibly TRBD1 (5 bases). The V end lost 7 bases, the J end lost 6 bases, and 14 bases lay between the germline ends. The CDR3 runs to 13 residues. Germline CDR1 and CDR2: KGHDR and SFDVKD. The CDR3 protein is CATRGGEVDGYTL. The CDR3 nucleotides are TGTGCCACCAGAGGAGGGGAAGTCGATGGCTACACCCTC.

V gene TRBV20-1 combines with J gene TRBJ2-3; TRBD2 might be the D (6 bases). Per the germline V gene, CDR1 is DFQATT and CDR2 is SNEGSKA (reference sequence). The CDR3 totals 14 residues. Trimming took off 6 bases at V and 1 base at J, with 14 bases between the two ends. In nucleotides, the CDR3 is TGCAGTGCGGACTCCGCGGGGCGCACAGATACGCAGTATTTT. It yields the protein CSADSAGRTDTQYF.

The V gene is TRBV20-1, the J gene TRBJ1-1; D is undetermined. V was trimmed by 7 bases and J by 7 bases, leaving 10 bases between them. Germline assignment: CDR1 DFQATT and CDR2 SNEGSKA (reference sequence). The CDR3 contains 10 residues. The CDR3: CSVRRGEAFF. The CDR3 DNA sequence: TGCAGTGTCCGGCGGGGTGAAGCTTTCTTT.

Of note for this clonotype: A much bigger clone sits one base away, suggesting this may be a read error. The chain has TRBV24-1 and TRBJ2-3; 7 bases fit TRBD1. Germline loops: CDR1 KGHDR, CDR2 SFDVKD. This CDR3 has 13 amino acids. The CDR3 nucleotides are TGTGCCGCCAGAGGACAGGCCACAGATACGCAGTATTTT. Protein product: CAARGQATDTQYF.